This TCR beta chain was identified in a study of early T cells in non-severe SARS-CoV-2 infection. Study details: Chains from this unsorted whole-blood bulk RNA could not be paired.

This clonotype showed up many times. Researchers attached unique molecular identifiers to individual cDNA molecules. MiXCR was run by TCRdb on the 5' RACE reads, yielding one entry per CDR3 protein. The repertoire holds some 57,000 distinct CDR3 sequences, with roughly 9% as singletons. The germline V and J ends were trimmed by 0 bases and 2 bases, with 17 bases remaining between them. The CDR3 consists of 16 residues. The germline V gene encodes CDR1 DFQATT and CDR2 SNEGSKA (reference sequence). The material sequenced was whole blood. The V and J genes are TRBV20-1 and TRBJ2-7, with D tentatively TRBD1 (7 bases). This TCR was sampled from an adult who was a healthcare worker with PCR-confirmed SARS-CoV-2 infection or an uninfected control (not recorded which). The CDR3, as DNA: TGCAGTGCTAGAGATCTACGGACAGGACTACCCTACGAGCAGTACTTC. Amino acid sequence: CSARDLRTGLPYEQYF.